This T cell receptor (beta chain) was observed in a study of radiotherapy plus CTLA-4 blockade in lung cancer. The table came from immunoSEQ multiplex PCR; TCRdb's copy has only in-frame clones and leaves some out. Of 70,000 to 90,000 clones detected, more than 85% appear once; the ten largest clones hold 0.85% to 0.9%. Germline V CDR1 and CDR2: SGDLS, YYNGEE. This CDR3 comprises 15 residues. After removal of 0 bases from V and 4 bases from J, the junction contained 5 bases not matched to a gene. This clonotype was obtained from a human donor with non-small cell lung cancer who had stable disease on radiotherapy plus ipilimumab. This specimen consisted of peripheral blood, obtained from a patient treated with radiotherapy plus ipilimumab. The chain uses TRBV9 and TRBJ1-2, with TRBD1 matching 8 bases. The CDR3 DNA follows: TGTGCCAGCAGCGTAGGTACAGGGGGACCCTATGGCTACACCTTC. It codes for CASSVGTGGPYGYTF.